This T cell receptor beta chain was identified in a study of T cells in Graves' hyperthyroidism and ophthalmopathy. Study observations and caveats: Ophthalmopathy stood apart from stable hyperthyroidism in a 13 V-J model.

Concerning this clonotype: Its antigen is as yet unknown.

Amplification of TCR beta CDR3 regions used RNA as the template. First-round RT-PCR with HTBI primers amplified the TCR CDR3 region. MiXCR, run by TCRdb on the multiplex PCR reads, gives a single entry per CDR3 protein. The sample shows about 250,000 distinct CDR3 sequences, around 24% of them seen only once. The germline gives CDR1 SNHLY, CDR2 FYNNEI. This CDR3 comprises 14 residues. Deletions cut 5 bases from V and 3 bases from J, with 13 bases between. This clonotype was obtained from a woman aged 40 to 49 with Graves' ophthalmopathy. What was sequenced was blood. This chain connects TRBV2 to TRBJ1-2; TRBD1 might be the D (6 bases). CDR3 DNA: TGTGCCAGCAGTCGAACTCGACAGGACTATGGCTACACCTTC. It specifies CASSRTRQDYGYTF.